A single sample is the source of the 2 T cell receptor beta chains below, sequenced in a study of radiation and T cells in renal cell carcinoma. Assay: immunoSEQ multiplex PCR; the TCRdb copy retains only in-frame clones and omits some. The sample has tens of thousands of clones; 55% to 75% are singletons. Treatment: treatment-naive control, cytoreductive nephrectomy. The sample consisted of tumor tissue, taken from a patient whose treatment was nephrectomy without radiotherapy. The receptors were sampled from a man aged 35 to 55 with renal cell carcinoma.

This clone was seen a handful of times. At the DNA level, this CDR3 is encoded by other sequences in the same sample as well. The chain couples TRBV29-1 to TRBJ2-5; no clear D gene. The CDR3 totals 12 residues. The germline V gene has CDR1 SQVTM and CDR2 ANQGSEA. V dropped 3 bases and J dropped 5 bases, with 10 bases sitting between them. The CDR3 DNA reads as TGCAGCGTTGATGGCGTCTCCGAGACCCAGTACTTC. This codes for CSVDGVSETQYF.

The rearrangement uses TRBV29-1 and TRBJ1-5; TRBD1 matches at 7 bases. After removal of 6 bases from V and 3 bases from J, the junction contained 14 bases not matched to a gene. The CDR3 runs to 16 residues. Germline CDR1 reads SQVTM; CDR2 reads ANQGSEA. Here the CDR3 reads CSVLLGDRDYNQPQHF. The CDR3 bases are TGCAGCGTCCTGCTAGGGGACAGAGATTACAATCAGCCCCAGCATTTT.